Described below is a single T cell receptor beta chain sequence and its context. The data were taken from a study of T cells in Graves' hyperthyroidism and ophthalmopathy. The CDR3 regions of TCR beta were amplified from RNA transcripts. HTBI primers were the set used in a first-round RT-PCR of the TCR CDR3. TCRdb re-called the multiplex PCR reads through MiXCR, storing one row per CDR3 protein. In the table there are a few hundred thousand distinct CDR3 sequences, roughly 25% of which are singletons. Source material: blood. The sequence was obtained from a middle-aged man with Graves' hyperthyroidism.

This CDR3 reads CASSQGTGGIGVDQPQHF. Here the CDR3 DNA reads TGCGCCAGCAGCCAGGGGACAGGGGGGATTGGGGTTGATCAGCCCCAGCATTTT. V gene TRBV4-1 combines with J gene TRBJ1-5, with TRBD1 identical over 11 bases. This CDR3 comprises 18 residues. Germline trimming cut 3 bases from V and 5 bases from J; bases unmatched to any gene: 12. Germline lookup yields CDR1 MGHRA and CDR2 YSYEKL.